Each of the 25 T cell receptor beta chains below was sequenced from the same sample in a study of tissue T cells after allogeneic stem cell transplantation. Clones were sequenced by immunoSEQ multiplex PCR, and TCRdb holds only the in-frame ones, with some missing. The sample lists about 43,000 clones; around 90% were seen once. Source: blood, taken before transplantation. The receptor source for this set is a woman aged 35 to 69 who later had graft-versus-host disease after an allogeneic stem cell transplant.

This clone was recorded once. The V and J genes are TRBV2 and TRBJ2-7; 11 nucleotides line up with TRBD2. CDR3 length: 14 amino acids. Germline values: CDR1 SNHLY, CDR2 FYNNEI. V gave up 6 bases and J gave up 3 bases; unmatched junction bases: 4. The CDR3 spells CASRGLAESYEQYF. The CDR3 DNA sequence: TGTGCCAGCAGGGGACTAGCGGAGAGCTACGAGCAGTACTTC. The whole variable domain, remainder taken from reference TRBV2 and TRBJ2-7, is EPEVTQTPSHQVTQMGQEVILRCVPISNHLYFYWYRQILGQKVEFLVSFYNNEISEKSEIFDDQFSVERPDGSNFTLKIRSTKLEDSAMYFCASRGLAESYEQYFGPGTRLTVT.

This rearrangement joins TRBV5-5 to TRBJ1-2; tentative D call: TRBD1 (6 bases). The CDR3 is 15 residues long. V shed 3 bases and J shed 8 bases, with 20 bases lying between them. Germline CDR1 reads SGHKS; CDR2 reads YYEKEE (reference sequence). The CDR3 coding sequence is TGTGCCAGCAGCTCCTCAAGAACAGGGAGTGGCGGCTACACCTTC. It codes for CASSSSRTGSGGYTF.

The V and J genes are TRBV7-9 and TRBJ1-2; unclear D gene. V lost 5 bases and J lost 3, with 13 bases in between. The CDR3 has 14 residues. Germline CDR1 reads SEHNR; CDR2 reads FQNEAQ (reference sequence). The CDR3 DNA follows: TGTGCCAGCAGCCTCCTTGGGCGCGACTATGGCTACACCTTC. Its protein is CASSLLGRDYGYTF.

The V call is TRBV2, the J call TRBJ2-1, with D possibly matching TRBD1 (6 bases). Germline V CDR1 and CDR2: SNHLY, FYNNEI. Between the trimmed V and J ends, which lost 6 bases and 7 bases, there was a span of 19 bases. This CDR3 has 15 residues. The CDR3 loop is CASRKQGTAGNEQFF. DNA of the CDR3: TGTGCCAGCAGAAAACAGGGTACCGCTGGAAATGAGCAGTTCTTC.

The rearrangement uses TRBV7-8 and TRBJ1-5; D call uncertain. The CDR3 is 14 amino acids. Germline CDR1 reads SGHVS; CDR2 reads FQNEAQ. V gave up 5 bases and J gave up 7 bases, with 15 bases separating them. The CDR3 here is CASSPRMIGQPQHF. The DNA for the CDR3 is TGTGCCAGCAGCCCTAGAATGATCGGGCAGCCCCAGCATTTT.

The chain has TRBV28 and TRBJ1-1, with a possible D match to TRBD1 (6 bases). The CDR3 has 12 residues. Germline CDR1 is MDHEN and CDR2 is SYDVKM. Trimming took 6 bases from V and 6 from J, leaving 11 bases between them. Here the CDR3 reads CASREPGAEAFF. The CDR3, as DNA: TGTGCCAGCAGAGAGCCAGGGGCTGAAGCTTTCTTT.

V and J are TRBV29-1 and TRBJ2-3; D remains ambiguous. Germline assignment: CDR1 SQVTM and CDR2 ANQGSEA. CDR3 length: 13 amino acids. The V end lost 3 bases, the J end lost 1 base, and 8 bases lay between the germline ends. The DNA for the CDR3 is TGCAGCGTTGACGCTTTAGGCACAGATACGCAGTATTTT. It codes for CSVDALGTDTQYF.

The J gene is TRBJ2-1, the V gene TRBV4-1; D is perhaps TRBD2 (6 bases). CDR3 length: 17 residues. Germline loops: CDR1 MGHRA, CDR2 YSYEKL. Trimming stripped 4 bases from V and 4 bases from J, with 20 bases between. CDR3 protein: CASSPLRLGLNYNEQFF. In DNA, the CDR3 is TGCGCCAGCAGCCCCCTCCGTTTGGGACTGAATTACAATGAGCAGTTCTTC.

This clone has just one count. V usage is TRBV5-8 and J usage is TRBJ2-6, with unresolved D. The germline V and J ends were trimmed by 4 bases and 3 bases, with 11 bases remaining between them. This CDR3 is 15 amino acids long. Per germline, CDR1 SGHTS and CDR2 YDEGEE. CDR3 coding DNA: TGTGCCAGCAGCGTTAACATGCATGGGGCCAACGTCCTGACTTTC. It translates to CASSVNMHGANVLTF. The full variable domain, rest sourced from reference TRBV5-8 and TRBJ2-6, is EAGVTQSPTHLIKTRGQQATLRCSPISGHTSVYWYQQALGLGLQFLLWYDEGEERNRGNFPPRFSGRQFPNYSSELNVNALELEDSALYLCASSVNMHGANVLTFGAGSRLTVL.

The chain recombines TRBV15 with TRBJ2-4; D is unclear. V lost 1 base and J lost 9, with 7 bases in between. This CDR3 comprises 12 residues. Germline CDR1 is LNHNV and CDR2 is YYDKDF (reference sequence). The CDR3 reads CATSRVDGIQYF. The CDR3 coding sequence is TGTGCCACCAGCAGAGTGGACGGCATTCAGTACTTC.

The rearrangement links TRBV9 to TRBJ2-2, with unresolved D. V lost 0 bases, J lost 8 bases, and 11 bases lay in between. This CDR3 comprises 14 residues. Germline CDR1 and CDR2: SGDLS and YYNGEE. The CDR3 DNA follows: TGTGCCAGCAGCGTAGGACCCCTGGGGGGGGAGCTGTTTTTT. This codes for CASSVGPLGGELFF.

The gene calls are TRBV9 and TRBJ2-1, with D uncertain. The V gene's germline CDR1 is SGDLS and CDR2 YYNGEE. Deletions cut 0 bases from V and 1 base from J, with 8 bases between. This CDR3 is 15 amino acids long. CDR3 DNA: TGTGCCAGCAGCGTAGACTCAGGATCCTACAATGAGCAGTTCTTC. As protein: CASSVDSGSYNEQFF.

CDR3 loop: CSVRSLDRGPQTQYF. Here the CDR3 DNA reads TGCAGCGTCAGGTCCCTGGATCGGGGACCTCAGACCCAGTACTTC. V usage is TRBV29-1 and J usage is TRBJ2-5, with D perhaps TRBD1 or TRBD2 (5 bases each). The germline CDR1 and CDR2 sequences are SQVTM and ANQGSEA. Between the trimmed V and J ends, which lost 6 bases and 6 bases, there was a span of 23 bases. This CDR3 has 15 residues.

The genes are TRBV19 and TRBJ2-7; D ambiguous. CDR1 is LNHDA, CDR2 SQIVND, per germline (reference sequence). V lost 6 bases and J 0 bases, leaving 12 bases between the germline ends. The CDR3 is made up of 14 amino acids. CDR3 amino acids: CASSLGPSSYEQYF. The CDR3 region has the DNA TGTGCCAGTAGCCTCGGCCCATCCTCCTACGAGCAGTACTTC.

V gene TRBV6-1 combines with J gene TRBJ1-6, with 7 positions matching TRBD1. CDR3 length: 15 amino acids. After removal of 2 bases from V and 7 bases from J, the junction contained 5 bases not matched to a gene. CDR1 and CDR2 (germline): MNHNS, SASEGT. The CDR3: CASSESAGGNSPLHF. CDR3 coding DNA: TGTGCCAGCAGTGAATCGGCAGGGGGGAATTCACCCCTCCACTTT.

The V gene is TRBV7-9, the J gene TRBJ2-4; D is unclear. CDR3 length: 17 residues. V lost 5 bases and J 1 base, leaving 18 bases between the germline ends. Looked up from germline, CDR1 is SEHNR and CDR2 is FQNEAQ (reference sequence). CDR3 nucleotide sequence: TGTGCCAGCAGCGCCAGGACGGCGGACCCTGCCAAAAACATTCAGTACTTC. As protein: CASSARTADPAKNIQYF.

The CDR3 protein is CASSDAPQARGDNEQFF. DNA for the CDR3: TGTGCCAGCAGTGATGCCCCCCAGGCGCGGGGGGACAATGAGCAGTTCTTC. The chain couples TRBV25-1 to TRBJ2-1, with TRBD2 matching 8 bases. The CDR3 extends over 17 amino acids. V dropped 3 bases and J dropped 5; count of bases not matched to a gene: 12. Germline V gene sequence: CDR1 MGHDK, CDR2 SYGVNS.

The genes are TRBV5-1 and TRBJ2-1; 12 bases are shared with TRBD2. CDR3 length equals 18 residues. With V trimmed by 3 bases and J by 4 bases, 11 bases remained unmatched. CDR1 and CDR2 (germline): SGHRS, YFSETQ. The CDR3 loop is CASSSTSILAGGYNEQFF. CDR3 coding DNA: TGCGCCAGCAGCTCCACCAGCATACTAGCGGGGGGATACAATGAGCAGTTCTTC.

The chain has TRBV7-6 and TRBJ2-1; 8 nucleotides align to TRBD2. This CDR3 has 18 residues. Trimming cost V 5 bases and J 0 bases; bases outside gene matches: 12. Germline CDR1 is SGHVS and CDR2 is FNYEAQ. The CDR3 nucleotides read TGTGCCAGCAGCCCCGGCCTTACTAGCGGAAGCTCCTACAATGAGCAGTTCTTC. This encodes CASSPGLTSGSSYNEQFF. The variable domain in full, with the rest retrieved from reference TRBV7-6 and TRBJ2-1, is GAGVSQSPRYKVTKRGQDVALRCDPISGHVSLYWYRQALGQGPEFLTYFNYEAQQDKSGLPNDRFSAERPEGSISTLTIQRTEQRDSAMYRCASSPGLTSGSSYNEQFFGPGTRLTVL.

The genes are TRBV27 and TRBJ1-5; D unresolved. Germline assignment: CDR1 MNHEY and CDR2 SMNVEV (reference sequence). The V and J ends lost 3 bases and 4 bases respectively, with 13 bases between them. The CDR3 is 15 amino acids. The chain's CDR3 is CASSFGSRGNQPQHF. The CDR3 bases are TGTGCCAGCAGTTTCGGAAGTCGGGGAAATCAGCCCCAGCATTTT.

V usage is TRBV19 and J usage is TRBJ1-5; possibly TRBD1 for D (6 bases). The V gene lost 10 bases and the J gene lost 0 bases, with 13 bases spanning the gap. There are 14 residues in the CDR3. CDR1 is LNHDA and CDR2 is SQIVND in the germline V gene (reference sequence). The CDR3 here is CATTDSYSNQPQHF. The CDR3 DNA reads TGTGCCACCACGGACAGCTATAGCAATCAGCCCCAGCATTTT.

The rearrangement joins TRBV19 to TRBJ2-2; no clear D. CDR1 and CDR2 from the germline V gene are LNHDA and SQIVND (reference sequence). V was clipped by 5 bases and J by 6 bases, with 4 bases between them. CDR3 length: 11 residues. CDR3 amino acids: CASSLSGELFF. CDR3 nucleotide sequence: TGTGCCAGTAGTCTTTCCGGGGAGCTGTTTTTT.

V and J are TRBV6-5 and TRBJ2-7, with a weak D call TRBD2 (6 bases). The CDR3 sequence is 12 residues long. Trimming took off 8 bases at V and 6 bases at J, with 14 bases between the two ends. Germline lookup yields CDR1 MNHEY and CDR2 SVGAGI. The CDR3 loop is CASGPLGGEQYF. In DNA form, the CDR3 reads TGTGCCAGCGGGCCCTTGGGGGGCGAGCAGTACTTC.

This clone was detected only a few times. This chain connects TRBV7-3 to TRBJ1-2; D possibly corresponds to TRBD1 (6 bases). Trimming left V 5 bases short and J 4 bases short, with 20 bases between. The germline CDR1 and CDR2 sequences are SGHTA and FQGTGA. CDR3 length equals 16 residues. The CDR3 coding sequence is TGTGCCAGCAGCCATACCGCCGCAGGGGTGGGCTATGGCTACACCTTC. Translated: CASSHTAAGVGYGYTF.

About this clone: Other DNA sequences of this sample code for an identical CDR3. The chain carries TRBV19 and TRBJ2-7; D not resolved. V was pared by 8 bases and J by 4 bases, with 9 bases between. This CDR3 has 11 amino acids. CDR1 is LNHDA, CDR2 SQIVND, per germline (reference sequence). The CDR3 DNA follows: TGTGCCAGTCGGTCCGGATACGAGCAGTACTTC. Protein product: CASRSGYEQYF.